The following is a TCR beta chain sequence with its context. This clone was found a few times. Its antigen has not been determined. No qualities accompany the bases; no much larger clone lies one base away. TCRbeta CDR3 regions were amplified from genomic DNA using the immunoSEQ Assay, a bias-controlled multiplex PCR. As for how the authors treated the data: The number of nucleated cells in each sample was estimated from the amplification of reference gene primers within the assay. Sequence reads were collapsed and filtered to measure the absolute abundance of every unique TCRbeta CDR3 rearrangement. For each sample, productive Simpson clonality was calculated as the square root of Simpson's diversity index across productive rearrangements. TCRdb holds this immuneACCESS table with in-frame rearrangements only. Some clones are missing; in checked studies, unresolved V genes explain under half, and the rest has no known cause. V and J calls plus clone size are reproduced from that table; the DNA served to infer D and trimming. The sample table contains around 150,000 clones; only one count was recorded for 80% to 85% of them. Jointly, the top ten make up about a tenth of the sample.

The data were obtained in a study of blood T cell repertoires in COVID-19 (dated by TCRdb to about 2020). For the wider study: Samples covering the acute and convalescent phases of COVID-19 were provided by collaborators in the United States, Italy and Spain. Sample metadata almost always included a de-identified subject ID, COVID-19 status, age in years and sex. The repertoires were made available in a free public database intended to serve as a resource for research on the immune response to SARS-CoV-2. Where available, HLA class I and class II types were obtained from metadata supplied by the sample provider rather than from assay-based typing. The samples were drawn from two sources: the first 160 participants of the ongoing ImmuneRACE study, and 1,000 to 1,500 subjects contributed by 6 global collaborators. The dataset comprised deeply sampled blood TCRbeta repertoires from subjects exposed to, actively infected with, or recovered from COVID-19. The material from the prospective study consisted of cDNA or gDNA derived from T cells, B-cell-depleted T cells, or PBMCs.

The investigation overall reported the following: The amount of clinical and demographic metadata varied by source and participant and was provided uncurated.

The collaborating institutions used their own protocols to collect whole blood in K2EDTA tubes. For TCRbeta analysis, collaborators shipped samples in one of three forms: frozen whole blood, isolated PBMCs, or DNA extracted from either of those sample types. The germline V gene yields MNHEY for CDR1 and SVGAGI for CDR2. The junction carries 9 bases between V and J, which are trimmed by 6 bases and 1 base respectively. Counted from cysteine to phenylalanine, this CDR3 has 14 amino acids. Of the read, only the CDR3 DNA is kept; its 42 bases are in frame from base 1. Sequenced material: peripheral blood. Rearrangement joined TRBV6-5 to TRBJ1-4, with an unclear D gene assignment. The origin of this receptor is a woman older than 75 with active or convalescent COVID-19. The CDR3 corresponds to CASRNSRTNEKLFF. The DNA sequence is TGTGCCAGCAGAAATTCCAGAACTAATGAAAAACTGTTTTTT.